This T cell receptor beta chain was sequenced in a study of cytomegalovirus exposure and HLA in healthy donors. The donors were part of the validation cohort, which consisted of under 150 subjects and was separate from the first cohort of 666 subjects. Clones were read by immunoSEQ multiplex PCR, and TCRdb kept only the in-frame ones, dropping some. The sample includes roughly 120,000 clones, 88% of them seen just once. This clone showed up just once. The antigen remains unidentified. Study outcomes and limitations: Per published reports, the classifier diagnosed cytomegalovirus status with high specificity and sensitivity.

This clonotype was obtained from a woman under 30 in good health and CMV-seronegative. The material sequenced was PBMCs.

The CDR3 bases are TGCGCCAGCAGCCAAAGCGGGGGGGCCTACGAGCAGTACTTC. Amino acids: CASSQSGGAYEQYF. The J gene is TRBJ2-7, the V gene TRBV4-1; 10 bases are shared with TRBD2. In germline, CDR1 is MGHRA, CDR2 YSYEKL. CDR3 length equals 14 residues. The V and J ends lost 2 bases and 2 bases, in that order; junction bases with no gene match: 0.